This is a list of T cell receptor beta chains from one sample in a study of identical twins. MiXCR, applied by TCRdb to the 5' RACE reads, yields one record per CDR3 protein. This table holds some 790,000 distinct CDR3 sequences, roughly 18% found once. These data are also associated with another study on T cells expressing NK-cell markers.

Source material: PBMCs. The source of these receptors is a woman aged 18 to 35 in good health. CDR3s include the opening cysteine and the closing phenylalanine or tryptophan. Fields, in order: D gene, J gene, V gene, clone size, CDR3 protein, CDR3 DNA. The D gene is left open where the match is weak. Part of the rows lack a size; the others show once, few, many or a class for expanded clones.

-,TRBJ2-7,TRBV5-1,few,CASSPQTGVTYEQYF,TGCGCCAGCTCCCCGCAGACAGGAGTTACCTACGAGCAGTACTTC
TRBD2,TRBJ2-5,TRBV12-3/TRBV12-4,many,CASSPRGGKQETQYF,TGTGCCAGCAGTCCCCGGGGGGGGAAACAAGAGACCCAGTACTTC
TRBD1,TRBJ2-7,TRBV20-1,few,CSARMRQGTSYEQYF,TGCAGTGCTAGGATGAGACAGGGGACATCCTACGAGCAGTACTTC
-,TRBJ2-3,TRBV12-3/TRBV12-4,many,CASSSGADTQYF,TGTGCCAGCAGTTCCGGGGCAGATACGCAGTATTTT
-,TRBJ2-1,TRBV3-1,few,CASSHAGTDYNEQFF,TGTGCCAGCAGCCATGCCGGGACTGATTACAATGAGCAGTTCTTC
-,TRBJ2-7,TRBV6-6,-,CATGPSYEQYF,TGTGCCACCGGTCCCAGTTACGAGCAGTACTTC
-,TRBJ1-1,TRBV5-1,many,CASSLAGNTEAFF,TGCGCCAGCAGCTTGGCCGGGAACACTGAAGCTTTCTTT
TRBD1,TRBJ2-5,TRBV12-5,few,CASSPKDRGLQETQYF,TGTGCTAGTTCTCCTAAGGACAGGGGGTTACAAGAGACCCAGTACTTC
-,TRBJ2-5,TRBV20-1,-,CSARDRLGETQYF,TGCAGTGCTAGAGATAGACTAGGGGAGACCCAGTACTTC
-,TRBJ2-5,TRBV12-3/TRBV12-4,-,CASSLLDSLLQETQYF,TGTGCCAGCAGTTTGTTGGACAGTCTACTTCAAGAGACCCAGTACTTC
-,TRBJ2-3,TRBV12-3/TRBV12-4,-,CASTWVTSTDTQYF,TGTGCCAGCACTTGGGTCACTAGCACAGATACGCAGTATTTT
-,TRBJ1-1,TRBV12-3/TRBV12-4,few,CASSRQVLAFF,TGTGCCAGCAGTCGACAGGTTCTGGCTTTCTTT
TRBD1,TRBJ1-4,TRBV5-1,many,CASSTGTGDPNEKLFF,TGCGCCAGCAGCACCGGGACAGGGGACCCTAATGAAAAACTGTTTTTT
-,TRBJ2-1,TRBV24-1,many,CATSRGNEQFF,TGTGCCACCAGTAGGGGAAATGAGCAGTTCTTC
-,TRBJ1-2,TRBV5-6,many,CASSGEGLRDYGYTF,TGTGCCAGCAGCGGGGAGGGCCTCCGGGACTATGGCTACACCTTC
TRBD2,TRBJ2-1,TRBV12-3/TRBV12-4,-,CASSSTSRQFF,TGTGCCAGCAGTTCGACTAGCCGGCAGTTCTTC
-,TRBJ2-5,TRBV20-1,-,CSASMGRETQYF,TGCAGTGCTAGTATGGGGCGAGAGACCCAGTACTTC
-,TRBJ2-1,TRBV7-2,-,CASSHYTRDGSYNEQFF,TGTGCCAGCAGCCATTACACCAGGGATGGCTCCTACAATGAGCAGTTCTTC
TRBD2,TRBJ2-1,TRBV4-3,-,CASSHIAGVSYNEQFF,TGCGCCAGCAGCCATATAGCGGGAGTGAGCTACAATGAGCAGTTCTTC
-,TRBJ1-2,TRBV20-1,few,CSAVVGDYGYTF,TGCAGTGCCGTGGTCGGGGACTATGGCTACACCTTC
-,TRBJ2-7,TRBV29-1,few,CSVKAGGGYEQYF,TGCAGCGTCAAGGCAGGGGGAGGATACGAGCAGTACTTC
-,TRBJ1-1,TRBV12-3/TRBV12-4,few,CASSSSDNTEAFF,TGTGCCAGCAGTTCGTCGGACAACACTGAAGCTTTCTTT
TRBD2,TRBJ2-1,TRBV3-1,few,CASSPRLAPTNEQFF,TGTGCCAGCAGCCCTCGACTAGCCCCGACTAATGAGCAGTTCTTC
-,TRBJ1-1,TRBV15,-,CATSREGWGQENTEAFF,TGTGCCACCAGCAGAGAAGGGTGGGGCCAAGAGAACACTGAAGCTTTCTTT
TRBD1,TRBJ1-1,TRBV6-2/TRBV6-3,-,CASSYWDRGQAFF,TGTGCCAGCAGTTACTGGGACAGGGGCCAAGCTTTCTTT
TRBD1,TRBJ1-1,TRBV18,-,CASLTGGMNTEAFF,TGTGCCAGCCTTACAGGGGGCATGAACACTGAAGCTTTCTTT
-,TRBJ1-1,TRBV5-1,few,CASSDLGTRNTEAFF,TGCGCCAGCAGCGATCTCGGGACACGGAACACTGAAGCTTTCTTT
-,TRBJ1-6,TRBV5-1,many,CASRWQANNSPLHF,TGCGCCAGCAGGTGGCAGGCGAATAATTCACCCCTCCACTTT
-,TRBJ2-3,TRBV5-1,few,CASSFRRRGTDTQYF,TGCGCCAGCAGCTTTAGGAGAAGGGGCACAGATACGCAGTATTTT
-,TRBJ2-1,TRBV20-1,-,CSARDRDSLSSYNEQFF,TGCAGTGCTAGAGATCGGGACTCACTGAGCTCCTACAATGAGCAGTTCTTC
-,TRBJ2-1,TRBV7-2,-,CASTPSSYEQFF,TGTGCCAGCACCCCCTCCTCCTACGAGCAGTTCTTC
TRBD2,TRBJ2-5,TRBV29-1,-,CSHGLAGGIETQYF,TGCAGCCACGGACTAGCGGGAGGCATAGAGACCCAGTACTTC
-,TRBJ2-3,TRBV10-3,-,CAISERAQGWDTQYF,TGTGCCATCAGTGAAAGGGCCCAGGGGTGGGATACGCAGTATTTT
-,TRBJ2-2,TRBV7-9,-,CASSPRLASSGELFF,TGTGCCAGCAGTCCCCGGCTAGCTTCCTCCGGGGAGCTGTTTTTT
-,TRBJ1-2,TRBV18,-,CASSRTGIYGYTF,TGTGCCAGCTCACGAACAGGGATCTATGGCTACACCTTC
-,TRBJ1-1,TRBV3-1,-,CASSSRGRGTEAFF,TGTGCCAGCAGCTCCAGGGGTAGGGGCACTGAAGCTTTCTTT
-,TRBJ2-7,TRBV5-1,-,CASKEGPSYEQYF,TGCGCCAGCAAGGAGGGCCCCTCCTACGAGCAGTACTTC
-,TRBJ1-1,TRBV12-3/TRBV12-4,-,CASSFQGTNTEAFF,TGTGCCAGCAGTTTTCAGGGGACGAACACTGAAGCTTTCTTT
-,TRBJ1-2,TRBV20-1,few,CSAGKGYGYTF,TGCAGTGCTGGCAAGGGCTATGGCTACACCTTC
-,TRBJ1-2,TRBV15,few,CATSRRQAYGYTF,TGTGCCACCAGCAGGAGACAGGCCTATGGCTACACCTTC
TRBD2,TRBJ2-3,TRBV4-3,many,CASSHRLAGGPDTQYF,TGCGCCAGCAGCCATCGACTAGCGGGAGGTCCAGATACGCAGTATTTT
-,TRBJ1-5,TRBV18,-,CASSPPRHGGDQPQHF,TGTGCCAGCTCACCACCGCGACACGGCGGGGATCAGCCCCAGCATTTT